This passage covers 23 T cell receptor beta chains from one sample sequenced in a study of T cell changes during pregnancy in multiple sclerosis. Repertoires were generated with immunoSEQ multiplex PCR, while TCRdb's copy carries only in-frame clones and drops some. The sample lists more than 90,000 clones, approximately 90% occurring once. The sample in question was peripheral blood, obtained in the third trimester of pregnancy. These receptor sequences come from a female donor with multiple sclerosis, enrolled in a pregnancy study.

This clone was recorded once. CDR3 DNA sequence: TGTGCCAGCAGCTTAGGACAGGGGAAGGAAAAACTGTTTTTT. Translation gives CASSLGQGKEKLFF. This chain connects TRBV7-9 to TRBJ1-4; 8 bases map to TRBD1. The junction had 3 bases not matched to a gene; V was cut back by 1 base and J by 8 bases. Germline CDR1 is SEHNR and CDR2 is FQNEAQ (reference sequence). This CDR3 has 14 residues.

The chain combines TRBV28 with TRBJ1-5, with D tentatively TRBD1 (5 bases). V was cut by 7 bases and J by 1 base, with 5 bases left in between. This CDR3 is 12 amino acids long. Germline CDR1 reads MDHEN; CDR2 reads SYDVKM. This CDR3 is CASTGSNQPQHF. CDR3 nucleotides: TGTGCCAGCACAGGGAGCAATCAGCCCCAGCATTTT.

The V gene is TRBV6-4, the J gene TRBJ2-3, with 7 bases aligning to TRBD2. CDR3 length: 15 residues. Germline CDR1 is MRHNA and CDR2 is SNTAGT. The V gene end was trimmed by 6 bases and the J gene end by 2 bases; junction bases not matched to a gene: 8. The CDR3, as DNA: TGTGCCAGCAGGCCGCGGGGGACCCTCACAGATACGCAGTATTTT. It specifies CASRPRGTLTDTQYF.

This clone was seen once. The chain joins TRBV5-1 to TRBJ1-2; tentatively, D is TRBD1 (5 bases). The V end lost 0 bases, the J end lost 8 bases, and 11 bases lay between the germline ends. Germline lookup yields CDR1 SGHRS and CDR2 YFSETQ. The CDR3 totals 13 residues. The CDR3 nucleotides are TGCGCCAGCAGCTTGGTGGAGGGGCGAGGCTACACCTTC. This codes for CASSLVEGRGYTF. The variable domain in full, with the rest retrieved from reference TRBV5-1 and TRBJ1-2, is KAGVTQTPRYLIKTRGQQVTLSCSPISGHRSVSWYQQTPGQGLQFLFEYFSETQRNKGNFPGRFSGRQFSNSRSEMNVSTLELGDSALYLCASSLVEGRGYTFGSGTRLTVV.

The DNA of the CDR3 is TGTGCCAGCGATCCCGGACAGGGTTACGAGCAGTACTTC. Residues: CASDPGQGYEQYF. The chain links TRBV7-9 to TRBJ2-7; 8 positions agree with TRBD1. This CDR3 is 13 amino acids long. J lost 4 bases, V lost 8 bases, and 7 bases had no gene match. Germline CDR1 and CDR2: SEHNR and FQNEAQ (reference sequence).

This chain uses TRBV18 with TRBJ1-2; D might be TRBD1 (5 bases). Per the germline V gene, CDR1 is KGHSH and CDR2 is LQKENI. V was pared by 3 bases and J by 5 bases, with 13 bases between. The CDR3 is 14 residues long. The CDR3 DNA sequence: TGTGCCAGCTCACCCCCGGGACGGGGGTATGGCTACACCTTC. Translation gives CASSPPGRGYGYTF.

The V gene is TRBV30, the J gene TRBJ2-5; the D gene is possibly TRBD1 (5 bases). The CDR3 runs 11 residues. Germline V lookup: CDR1 GTSNPN, CDR2 SVGIG (reference sequence). The V end was cut by 8 bases, the J end by 2 bases, with 9 bases between. The CDR3 DNA follows: TGTGCCGTAAAGGGGCAAGAGACCCAGTACTTC. Protein product: CAVKGQETQYF.

The chain is built from TRBV9 and TRBJ2-1; 9 nucleotides line up with TRBD2. Germline trimming cut 2 bases from V and 4 bases from J; bases unmatched to any gene: 7. Germline V gives CDR1 SGDLS, CDR2 YYNGEE. The CDR3 totals 16 residues. CDR3 amino acids: CASSVLAGAEYNEQFF. CDR3 in DNA: TGTGCCAGCAGCGTCTTAGCGGGAGCGGAGTACAATGAGCAGTTCTTC.

CDR3 amino acids: CASSLPGETHGYTF. The CDR3 DNA reads TGTGCCAGCAGTCTCCCAGGGGAGACGCATGGCTACACCTTC. The chain uses TRBV7-9 and TRBJ1-2; tentative D call: TRBD1 (6 bases). Per germline, CDR1 SEHNR and CDR2 FQNEAQ (reference sequence). The CDR3 spans 14 residues. V was shortened by 6 bases and J by 6 bases, with 17 bases between the two germline ends.

The genes are TRBV5-1 and TRBJ2-7; perhaps TRBD2 as D (6 bases). This CDR3 comprises 14 residues. The ends were cut back, 1 base at V and 4 bases at J, with 12 bases in the middle. Germline CDR1 and CDR2: SGHRS and YFSETQ. The CDR3 reads CASSLRAGRYEQYF. The CDR3 region has the DNA TGCGCCAGCAGCTTGCGGGCAGGGAGGTACGAGCAGTACTTC.

This clone was observed once. V usage is TRBV7-3 and J usage is TRBJ1-1; TRBD1 agrees at 9 bases. Germline lookup yields CDR1 SGHTA and CDR2 FQGTGA. The CDR3 is 14 amino acids. The junction had 5 bases not matched to a gene; V was cut back by 5 bases and J by 4 bases. DNA for the CDR3: TGTGCCAGCAGCGACGAGACAGGGGGCACTGAAGCTTTCTTT. This codes for CASSDETGGTEAFF.

The chain carries TRBV4-1 and TRBJ2-7; 11 nucleotides match TRBD2. Germline V lookup: CDR1 MGHRA, CDR2 YSYEKL. The CDR3 totals 14 residues. J lost 5 bases, V lost 4 bases, and 4 bases had no gene match. This CDR3 is CASSLLAGEDEQYF. CDR3 DNA: TGCGCCAGCAGCCTACTAGCGGGAGAAGACGAGCAGTACTTC.

The rearrangement joins TRBV29-1 to TRBJ1-1; no definite D call. V lost 7 bases and J lost 4, with 16 bases in between. CDR1 is SQVTM and CDR2 is ANQGSEA in the germline V gene. This CDR3 has 13 amino acids. The CDR3 DNA reads as TGCAGCGGCTCTCGGGAGGAGATCACTGAAGCTTTCTTT. Its translation is CSGSREEITEAFF.

A single count supports this clone. This chain joins TRBV9 and TRBJ2-1; no reliable D call. CDR1 is SGDLS and CDR2 is YYNGEE in the germline V gene. The CDR3 totals 15 residues. V shed 2 bases and J shed 0 bases, with 9 bases lying between them. The DNA for the CDR3 is TGTGCCAGCAGCGTCCGCGGTCTCTCCTACAATGAGCAGTTCTTC. Translating it yields CASSVRGLSYNEQFF. Supplemented by reference TRBV9 and TRBJ2-1, the full variable domain reads DSGVTQTPKHLITATGQRVTLRCSPRSGDLSVYWYQQSLDQGLQFLIQYYNGEERAKGNILERFSAQQFPDLHSELNLSSLELGDSALYFCASSVRGLSYNEQFFGPGTRLTVL.

This clone showed up just a few times. The chain has TRBV4-1 and TRBJ2-2, with TRBD1 matching over 8 bases. The CDR3 contains 15 residues. The V gene end was trimmed by 7 bases and the J gene end by 2 bases; junction bases not matched to a gene: 6. From germline, CDR1 is MGHRA and CDR2 YSYEKL. Here the CDR3 reads CASTKGQANTGELFF. In DNA, the CDR3 is TGCGCCAGCACCAAGGGACAGGCCAACACCGGGGAGCTGTTTTTT.

CDR3 sequence (DNA): TGTGCCAGCAGTGGGGGGGACAGGGTTTCTGGAAACACCATATATTTT. This sequence encodes CASSGGDRVSGNTIYF. V gene TRBV2 combines with J gene TRBJ1-3; 9 nucleotides agree with TRBD1. The CDR3 has 16 amino acids. V was pared by 4 bases and J by 1 base, with 5 bases of the junction left unmatched. The germline V gene encodes CDR1 SNHLY and CDR2 FYNNEI.

The rearrangement links TRBV5-1 to TRBJ2-5, with 8 nucleotides matching TRBD1. The CDR3 contains 14 residues. Germline assignment: CDR1 SGHRS and CDR2 YFSETQ. J was trimmed by 4 bases and V by 2 bases; bases with no gene match: 4. CDR3 nucleotides: TGCGCCAGCAGCTTAAGGACAGGGACAGAGACCCAGTACTTC. Amino acid sequence: CASSLRTGTETQYF. The full variable domain, with the rest looked up from reference TRBV5-1 and TRBJ2-5, is KAGVTQTPRYLIKTRGQQVTLSCSPISGHRSVSWYQQTPGQGLQFLFEYFSETQRNKGNFPGRFSGRQFSNSRSEMNVSTLELGDSALYLCASSLRTGTETQYFGPGTRLLVL.

The V call is TRBV25-1, the J call TRBJ1-2, with TRBD1 as a possible D gene (6 bases). This CDR3 comprises 14 residues. V was cut by 4 bases and J by 3 bases, with 12 bases left in between. CDR1 and CDR2 (germline): MGHDK, SYGVNS. In DNA, the CDR3 is TGTGCCAGCAGTGTTACAGGGTCGCACTATGGCTACACCTTC. Translated, it gives CASSVTGSHYGYTF.

The gene calls are TRBV5-4 and TRBJ2-1, with 12 bases that match TRBD2. The CDR3 has 15 amino acids. V was clipped by 4 bases and J by 5 bases; unmatched bases: 4. Germline CDR1 and CDR2: SGHNT and YYREEE (reference sequence). CDR3 sequence: CASSQTSGGNNEQFF. The CDR3 nucleotides read TGTGCCAGCAGCCAGACTAGCGGGGGAAACAATGAGCAGTTCTTC.

The CDR3 region is CASSLPGGTGSRNEQFF. The DNA of the CDR3 is TGTGCCAGTAGCCTACCGGGGGGGACAGGGTCGAGGAATGAGCAGTTCTTC. The rearrangement joins TRBV19 to TRBJ2-1; weak D call: TRBD1 (9 bases). Germline CDR1 reads LNHDA; CDR2 reads SQIVND (reference sequence). Trimming stripped 6 bases from V and 7 bases from J, with 25 bases between. This CDR3 is 17 amino acids long.

The rearrangement links TRBV18 to TRBJ2-7; maybe TRBD2 (6 bases). CDR1 is KGHSH, CDR2 LQKENI, per germline. Trimming cost V 0 bases and J 0 bases, with 12 bases left between them. The CDR3 has 16 amino acids. In DNA, the CDR3 is TGTGCCAGCTCACCACCCATAACCGGGAGCTCCTACGAGCAGTACTTC. As protein: CASSPPITGSSYEQYF.

The CDR3 DNA follows: TGTGCCAGCAGCTTAACAGGGAGCTACGAGCAGTACTTC. It codes for CASSLTGSYEQYF. The chain employs TRBV13 and TRBJ2-7, with a tentative D call TRBD1 (6 bases). The germline V and J ends were trimmed by 2 bases and 3 bases, with 8 bases remaining between them. The CDR3 is 13 residues long. Germline lookup yields CDR1 PRHDT and CDR2 FYEKMQ (reference sequence).

The chain uses TRBV29-1 and TRBJ1-2; weak D call: TRBD1 (5 bases). CDR3 size: 15 residues. The V end lost 1 base, the J end lost 0 bases, and 12 bases lay between the germline ends. The germline V gene has CDR1 SQVTM and CDR2 ANQGSEA. CDR3 DNA: TGCAGCGTTGAAGGGGGAGGGGCAACTAACTATGGCTACACCTTC. It specifies CSVEGGGATNYGYTF.